This T cell receptor (beta chain) came from a study of T cells after yellow fever vaccination. CDR3 length equals 16 residues. The V gene's germline CDR1 is SGDLS and CDR2 YYNGEE. V shed 0 bases and J shed 0 bases, with 11 bases lying between them. This clonotype showed up just a few times. 5'RACE template switching produced TCR cDNA carrying a universal primer site and UMIs. TCRdb used MiXCR to reprocess the 5' RACE reads, holding one entry per CDR3 protein. This sample has a few hundred thousand distinct CDR3 sequences, with around 13% found just once. The TCR was taken from a young man who received the YFV17D yellow fever vaccine. The starting material was CD4+ T cells sorted from PBMCs, obtained 45 days after the yellow fever booster vaccination. V is TRBV9 and J is TRBJ2-3; D not certain. The CDR3 sequence is CASSVAFALSTDTQYF. The CDR3 bases are TGTGCCAGCAGCGTAGCTTTTGCGCTAAGCACAGATACGCAGTATTTT.